This T cell receptor (beta chain) stems from a study of cytomegalovirus exposure and HLA in healthy donors. Study-wide results and caveats: Some segments of the V type, notably TRBV6-2 and TRBV6-3, were excluded as indistinguishable. Cytomegalovirus association was assigned to approximately 160 TCR beta chains. A few CMV-associated chains proved CMV antigen-specific in vitro.

60 Vbeta and 13 Jbeta primers were used in PCR. Measured with immunoSEQ multiplex PCR; TCRdb has only the in-frame clones, and not every one. This table holds approximately 190,000 clones, roughly 80% found once. To note about this clone: Its specificity is not known.

In germline, CDR1 is SGHTA, CDR2 FQGNSA. V was cut by 0 bases and J by 0 bases, with 9 bases left in between. CDR3 length equals 16 residues. This rearrangement joins TRBV7-2 to TRBJ2-4; TRBD2 is a possible D gene (6 bases). The source is a woman under 40 in good health and CMV-seropositive. Sequenced sample: PBMCs. The CDR3 sequence is CASSLAPGVAKNIQYF. The CDR3 DNA is TGTGCCAGCAGCTTAGCACCGGGGGTAGCCAAAAACATTCAGTACTTC. The full variable domain, completed using reference TRBV7-2 and TRBJ2-4, is GAGVSQSPSNKVTEKGKDVELRCDPISGHTALYWYRQSLGQGLEFLIYFQGNSAPDKSGLPSDRFSAERTGGSVSTLTIQRTQQEDSAVYLCASSLAPGVAKNIQYFGAGTRLSVL.